This entry concerns a single TCR beta chain. This clonotype was observed at least ten times. Its antigen target is currently unknown. Base qualities are not at hand, and no much larger clone is one base apart. The reads were generated on an Illumina HiSeq 2500. TCR beta libraries were prepared by quantitative 5'-RACE with molecular barcodes. The study's processing was this. Disease-linked TCR variants were identified with a new computational method built on a probabilistic model of VDJ rearrangement. The public reads were reprocessed in TCRdb via fastp at Q25 and MiXCR, keeping in-frame beta chains. Every CDR3 protein is listed once, alongside the most common genes and DNA of its rows. The V and J calls come from TCRdb's annotation, not from the publication. The sample profile shows roughly 160,000 distinct CDR3 sequences; approximately 9% of them were found once. The leading ten clones occupy over 13% of the sample.

The sample originates from a study of CD8 T cells in ankylosing spondylitis (dated by TCRdb to about 2017). Regarding the complete study: T cell receptor beta repertoires were profiled in healthy donors and ankylosing spondylitis patients so that disease-linked TCR variants could be found. The whole study cohort included some 100 healthy donors and around 25 ankylosing spondylitis patients. Peripheral blood was sampled, and synovial fluid was additionally collected from ankylosing spondylitis patients. The study at large found these results: Some motif variants were previously reported in synovial fluid and blood of reactive arthritis patients, suggesting common disease-initiation mechanisms. The disease-linked clones had a CD8+ phenotype and were found at relatively low frequencies in peripheral blood. A TCR beta motif of about 8 highly homologous amino acid variants appeared characteristic of blood from ankylosing spondylitis patients. The disease-linked clones were reported as significantly enriched in matched synovial fluid samples from ankylosing spondylitis patients.

This receptor was identified in a female donor with ankylosing spondylitis or in good health (not recorded which). Sequencing used blood, either unsorted or a sorted T cell fraction (not recorded which).

The nucleotides read TGCAGCGCGCTCGCCGGGACTTCTTACAATGAGCAGTTCTTC. Translated, it reads CSALAGTSYNEQFF. Here the chain combines TRBV29-1 and TRBJ2-1; the D segment could be TRBD2, given 6 matching bases. The germline V gene gives CDR1 as SQVTM and CDR2 as ANQGSEA. V was cut back by 7 bases and J by 4 bases, leaving a gap of 17 bases between them. The cysteine opens and the phenylalanine closes a CDR3 of 14 amino acids. Only the CDR3 part of the read is kept: 42 bases, read in frame from the first base.